The 31 T cell receptor beta chains in this list originate from one sample, sequenced in a study. Cells sorted as Tregs were CD4+, CD25+ and CD127-/low. The TRBV12-4/TRBJ1-2 clonotypes were amplified using barcode primers with ligated adaptors. One entry per CDR3 protein, called by TCRdb with MiXCR from the multiplex PCR reads. The data show roughly 970 distinct CDR3 sequences, roughly 2.5% seen once. The sample comprised Tregs sorted from blood. The receptors were gathered from a female donor with breast cancer.

This clonotype qualifies as medium-sized. The chain recombines TRBV12-3 or TRBV12-4 with TRBJ1-2; D gene ambiguous. The CDR3 consists of 10 residues. V shed 6 bases and J shed 8 bases, with 7 bases lying between them. CDR3 sequence (DNA): TGTGCCAGCAGCCTCAACGGCTACACCTTC. This encodes CASSLNGYTF.

Judged by abundance, this clonotype is large. J is TRBJ1-2 and V is TRBV12-3 or TRBV12-4; 7 positions agree with TRBD1. With V trimmed by 3 bases and J by 5 bases, 6 bases remained unmatched. The CDR3 is 14 residues long. The CDR3 sequence is CASSFRTGDYGYTF. The DNA of the CDR3 is TGTGCCAGCAGTTTTAGGACAGGCGATTATGGCTACACCTTC.

The V gene is TRBV12-3 or TRBV12-4, the J gene TRBJ1-2; D is possibly TRBD1 (6 bases). Trimming stripped 5 bases from V and 14 bases from J, with 9 bases between. The CDR3 is 9 residues long. CDR3 region: CASSRDTTF. The CDR3 nucleotides read TGTGCCAGCAGTCGGGACACAACCTTC.

In this sample, this clonotype is medium-sized. The J gene is TRBJ1-2, the V gene TRBV12-3 or TRBV12-4; the D gene is possibly TRBD1 (6 bases). This CDR3 is 13 amino acids long. V was clipped by 6 bases and J by 7 bases, with 15 bases between them. CDR3 amino acids: CASRTTGRGGYTF. The CDR3 DNA sequence: TGTGCCAGCAGGACGACAGGCAGAGGTGGCTACACCTTC.

In its sample, this clonotype ranks as medium-sized. CDR3 amino acids: CASSLRNNYGYTF. The CDR3 region has the DNA TGTGCCAGCAGTTTACGAAATAACTATGGCTACACCTTC. The chain has TRBV12-3 or TRBV12-4 and TRBJ1-2; D remains ambiguous. CDR3 length: 13 amino acids. Deletions cut 2 bases from V and 1 base from J, with 5 bases between.

This clonotype was picked up many times. The rearrangement links TRBV12-3 or TRBV12-4 to TRBJ1-2; D is unresolved. Trimming took 3 bases from V and 8 from J, leaving 16 bases between them. This CDR3 spans 14 amino acids. CDR3 residues: CASSFIPVRQGYTF. The CDR3 DNA follows: TGTGCCAGCAGTTTTATCCCTGTTAGACAAGGCTACACCTTC.

This clonotype is classed as medium-sized. The genes are TRBV12-3 or TRBV12-4 and TRBJ1-2, with no clear D. This CDR3 has 14 amino acids. The V end lost 6 bases, the J end lost 8 bases, and 19 bases lay between the germline ends. In nucleotides, the CDR3 is TGTGCCAGCAGCTCTACGGGCGCGGCGAGGGGCTACACCTTC. Protein: CASSSTGAARGYTF.

This clonotype is termed medium-sized. The J gene is TRBJ1-2, the V gene TRBV12-3 or TRBV12-4; D gene uncertain. Trimming removed 5 bases at V and 8 bases at J, with 9 bases between. The CDR3 contains 11 residues. The CDR3 DNA reads as TGTGCCAGCAGTAGCCAACGCGGCTACACCTTC. Protein product: CASSSQRGYTF.

This clonotype rates as medium-sized. The CDR3 reads CASSPSDSYGYTF. In nucleotides, the CDR3 is TGTGCCAGCAGTCCCTCAGATAGCTATGGCTACACCTTC. The rearrangement joins TRBV12-3 or TRBV12-4 to TRBJ1-2; no definite D call. The CDR3 sequence is 13 residues long. The V end was cut by 5 bases, the J end by 4 bases, with 11 bases between.

This clonotype is medium-sized by share. The V call is TRBV12-3 or TRBV12-4, the J call TRBJ1-2; possible D gene TRBD1, 5 bases. The CDR3 covers 12 residues. Deletions cut 6 bases from V and 3 bases from J, with 8 bases between. The chain's CDR3 is CASRQGYYGYTF. The CDR3 DNA follows: TGTGCCAGCAGGCAGGGTTACTATGGCTACACCTTC.

This clonotype showed up many times. The chain employs TRBV12-3 or TRBV12-4 and TRBJ1-2; D gene ambiguous. V was pared by 7 bases and J by 2 bases, with 8 bases between. The CDR3 runs 12 residues. This CDR3 is CASILTNYGYTF. CDR3 DNA: TGTGCCAGCATACTAACCAACTATGGCTACACCTTC.

Many counts were recorded for this clonotype. The V gene is TRBV12-3 or TRBV12-4, the J gene TRBJ1-2; D perhaps matches TRBD1 (5 bases). The germline V and J ends were trimmed by 6 bases and 2 bases, with 19 bases remaining between them. The CDR3 totals 16 residues. For the CDR3, the DNA is TGTGCCAGCAGCCCGAGAGGGGTCGAAGGGAACTATGGCTACACCTTC. It translates to CASSPRGVEGNYGYTF.

This clonotype is labeled as large. The gene calls are TRBV12-3 or TRBV12-4 and TRBJ1-2; D remains ambiguous. Trimming pared 3 bases from V and 2 bases from J, leaving 10 bases between. The CDR3 runs 14 residues. CDR3 region: CASSFTLGNYGYTF. The CDR3 DNA sequence: TGTGCCAGCAGTTTCACCCTCGGGAACTATGGCTACACCTTC.

By share, this clonotype ranks as large. The chain recombines TRBV12-3 or TRBV12-4 with TRBJ1-2; tentatively, D is TRBD1 (5 bases). This CDR3 has 11 residues. V lost 7 bases and J lost 8, with 11 bases in between. CDR3 in amino acids: CASTRGKGYTF. CDR3 coding DNA: TGTGCCAGCACTCGGGGCAAGGGCTACACCTTC.

By share of the sample, this clonotype is large. This chain joins TRBV12-3 or TRBV12-4 and TRBJ1-2; D may be TRBD1 (6 bases). This CDR3 is 12 amino acids long. With 4 bases removed from V and 7 bases from J, the gap between germline ends came to 10 bases. CDR3 amino acids: CASSSTGLGYTF. DNA of the CDR3: TGTGCCAGCAGTTCCACAGGGCTTGGCTACACCTTC.

This clonotype is medium-sized (0.01 to 0.1%) in the sample. V usage is TRBV12-3 or TRBV12-4 and J usage is TRBJ1-2; D gene unclear. Trimming pared 1 base from V and 2 bases from J, leaving 11 bases between. This CDR3 spans 15 amino acids. The CDR3: CASSLGQLLNYGYTF. CDR3 DNA sequence: TGTGCCAGCAGTTTAGGTCAGCTTCTAAACTATGGCTACACCTTC.

This clonotype is classed as medium-sized. The chain carries TRBV12-3 or TRBV12-4 and TRBJ1-2; unclear D gene. This CDR3 spans 15 amino acids. The ends were cut back, 6 bases at V and 8 bases at J, with 22 bases in the middle. The CDR3 region has the DNA TGTGCCAGCAGCCCCTCCATGGGAATAGAACGAGGCTACACCTTC. This translates into CASSPSMGIERGYTF.

By frequency in the sample, this clonotype is medium-sized. V is TRBV12-3 or TRBV12-4 and J is TRBJ1-2; D gene ambiguous. The CDR3 totals 13 residues. The V gene lost 1 base and the J gene lost 7 bases, with 10 bases spanning the gap. CDR3 DNA sequence: TGTGCCAGCAGTTTAGATAGAGGTCGTGGCTACACCTTC. Its translation is CASSLDRGRGYTF.

This clonotype counts as medium-sized. The chain uses TRBV12-3 or TRBV12-4 and TRBJ1-2; D gene unclear. V was trimmed by 2 bases and J by 3 bases, leaving 7 bases between them. This CDR3 comprises 13 residues. The CDR3 loop is CASSLNIYYGYTF. CDR3 DNA sequence: TGTGCCAGCAGTTTAAATATTTACTATGGCTACACCTTC.

This clonotype is large (0.1 to 1%). The CDR3 DNA is TGTGCCAGCAGTTGGACGGGCCATGGCTACACCTTC. Translation: CASSWTGHGYTF. The chain combines TRBV12-3 or TRBV12-4 with TRBJ1-2; D unclear. The CDR3 consists of 12 residues. V was cut by 4 bases and J by 6 bases, with 9 bases left in between.

This clonotype is medium-sized in the sample. The CDR3 DNA reads as TGTGCCAGCAGTTTATGGGTTGAGGATGGCTACACCTTC. It yields the protein CASSLWVEDGYTF. The chain recombines TRBV12-3 or TRBV12-4 with TRBJ1-2; D gene ambiguous. The CDR3 is 13 amino acids. V lost 2 bases to trimming and J lost 6 bases, with 10 bases between them.

This clonotype rates as medium-sized. Here the CDR3 reads CASSPQTAKDYGYTF. CDR3 sequence (DNA): TGTGCCAGCAGTCCCCAGACCGCTAAGGACTATGGCTACACCTTC. The V gene is TRBV12-3 or TRBV12-4, the J gene TRBJ1-2; no firm D call. The CDR3 is 15 residues long. V lost 5 bases and J 3 bases, leaving 16 bases between the germline ends.

The rearrangement joins TRBV12-3 or TRBV12-4 to TRBJ1-2; D is undetermined. The CDR3 is 15 residues long. V was shortened by 5 bases and J by 0 bases, with 13 bases between the two germline ends. The DNA of the CDR3 is TGTGCCAGCAGTCTGGGGAGCAGAGCTAACTATGGCTACACCTTC. This gives the protein CASSLGSRANYGYTF.

By sample share, this clonotype is medium-sized (0.01 to 0.1%). This sequence joins TRBV12-3 or TRBV12-4 and TRBJ1-2; D not resolved. The CDR3 is made up of 13 amino acids. The V end was cut by 1 base, the J end by 6 bases, with 9 bases between. The CDR3 nucleotides read TGTGCCAGCAGTTTAGGGCCAGCTGATGGCTACACCTTC. This encodes CASSLGPADGYTF.

In its sample, this clonotype is large. The V call is TRBV12-3 or TRBV12-4, the J call TRBJ1-2, with D uncertain. Trimming took off 4 bases at V and 6 bases at J, with 9 bases between the two ends. There are 12 residues in the CDR3. CDR3 coding DNA: TGTGCCAGCAGTTCTTACGGACATGGCTACACCTTC. Translated: CASSSYGHGYTF.

By sample fraction, this clonotype is hyperexpanded. The J gene is TRBJ1-2, the V gene TRBV12-3 or TRBV12-4; D gene uncertain. The CDR3 extends over 15 amino acids. The V and J ends lost 3 bases and 6 bases respectively, with 17 bases between them. CDR3 nucleotide sequence: TGTGCCAGCAGTTTCGGGAGTCCCGTCCTAAATGGCTACACCTTC. Translation gives CASSFGSPVLNGYTF.

This clonotype was picked up a small number of times. The chain carries TRBV12-3 or TRBV12-4 and TRBJ1-2; TRBD1 is a possible D gene (5 bases). CDR3 length: 12 residues. The germline V and J ends were trimmed by 8 bases and 7 bases, with 14 bases remaining between them. The CDR3: CASSLGQGGYTF. In nucleotides, the CDR3 is TGTGCCAGCTCATTGGGGCAGGGTGGCTACACCTTC.

This clonotype is judged medium-sized. The V and J genes are TRBV12-3 or TRBV12-4 and TRBJ1-2; 8 bases are a match to TRBD1. Trimming removed 6 bases from V and 8 bases from J; junction bases left unmatched: 8. The CDR3 is 13 residues long. The CDR3 here is CASSLDRARGYTF. The CDR3 region has the DNA TGTGCCAGCAGCTTGGACAGGGCGAGGGGCTACACCTTC.

This clonotype is judged medium-sized. The chain couples TRBV12-3 or TRBV12-4 to TRBJ1-2; tentative D call: TRBD1 (5 bases). The CDR3 consists of 13 residues. Trimming removed 3 bases from V and 6 bases from J, with 11 bases in between. The CDR3 DNA reads as TGTGCCAGCAGTTTGCCAGGGTGGGATGGCTACACCTTC. It translates to CASSLPGWDGYTF.

This clonotype ranks as medium-sized. The chain couples TRBV12-3 or TRBV12-4 to TRBJ1-2; possibly TRBD1 for D (6 bases). V lost 2 bases to trimming and J lost 2 bases, with 12 bases between them. This CDR3 has 15 amino acids. The CDR3: CASSLRQGLNYGYTF. The CDR3 bases are TGTGCCAGCAGTTTACGGCAGGGGCTCAACTATGGCTACACCTTC.

This clonotype appeared many times. The V gene is TRBV12-3 or TRBV12-4, the J gene TRBJ1-2; 10 bases are shared with TRBD1. The CDR3 sequence is 17 residues long. J lost 0 bases, V lost 2 bases, and 6 bases had no gene match. As DNA, the CDR3 is TGTGCCAGCAGTTTACGCCCGGGACAGGGGTCTAACTATGGCTACACCTTC. This encodes CASSLRPGQGSNYGYTF.